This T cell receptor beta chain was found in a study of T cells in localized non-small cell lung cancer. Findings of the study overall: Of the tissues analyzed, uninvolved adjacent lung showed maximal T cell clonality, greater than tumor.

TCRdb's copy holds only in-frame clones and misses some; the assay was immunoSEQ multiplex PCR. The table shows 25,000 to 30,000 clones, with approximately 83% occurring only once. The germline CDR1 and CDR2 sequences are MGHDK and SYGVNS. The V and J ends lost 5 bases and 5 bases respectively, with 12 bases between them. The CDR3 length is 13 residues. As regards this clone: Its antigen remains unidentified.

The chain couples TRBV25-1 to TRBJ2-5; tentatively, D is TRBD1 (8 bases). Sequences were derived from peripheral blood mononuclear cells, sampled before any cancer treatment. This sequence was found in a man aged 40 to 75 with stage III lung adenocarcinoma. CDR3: CASSLQGGETQYF. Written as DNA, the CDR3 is TGTGCCAGCAGTCTACAGGGGGGGGAGACCCAGTACTTC.